Reported below is one TCR beta chain. Its antigen remains unknown. This CDR3 is built from 12 residues. Germline CDR1 and CDR2: MNHEY and SVGAGI. The primer mix had 60 Vbeta and 13 Jbeta primers. Method: immunoSEQ multiplex PCR; TCRdb's copy keeps in-frame clones and lacks some. The data show around 86,000 clones, around four fifths seen once. The data were obtained in a study of cytomegalovirus exposure and HLA in healthy donors. Across the study: Caucasian-associated ancestry cluster membership applied to about 80% of several hundred genotyped donors. Study-wide findings and caveats: Roughly even sequencing depth across donors was the assumption behind the presence/absence analyses.

The genes are TRBV6-5 and TRBJ2-5; D is possibly TRBD2 (5 bases). The J call may not be correct, given that the DNA end is closer to TRBJ2-7. This clonotype was obtained from a man in his fifties in good health and CMV-seropositive. Specimen: PBMCs. The chain's CDR3 is CASGRPAYEQYF. The DNA for the CDR3 is TGTGCCAGCGGGAGACCCGCCTACGAGCAGTACTTC.